The TCR beta chain under discussion was sequenced for a study of cytomegalovirus exposure and HLA in healthy donors. Findings and caveats of the study: There were a few CMV-associated chains whose specificity for CMV antigens was confirmed in vitro. The majority of CMV-associated TCR beta chains were reported as apparently HLA-restricted in a later analysis.

Details on this clone: Its antigen remains unknown.

PCR used 60 Vbeta primers and 13 Jbeta primers. Some clones are missing from TCRdb's copy, which holds only in-frame ones; the method was immunoSEQ multiplex PCR. In all, the sample yields around 78,000 clones. The clonotype was recovered from a man between 18 and 29 years old in good health and CMV-seropositive. Material: PBMCs.

The CDR3 here is CASSQATVIEAFF. CDR3 sequence (DNA): TGTGCCAGCAGCCAAGCTACAGTAATTGAAGCTTTCTTT. The rearrangement joins TRBV7-2 to TRBJ1-1; D gene uncertain. The CDR3 covers 13 residues. Trimming removed 5 bases from V and 7 bases from J, with 14 bases in between. Germline V gene lookup returns CDR1 SGHTA and CDR2 FQGNSA.